These 7 T cell receptor beta chains were all obtained from the same sample, sequenced in a study of shared clonotypes between healthy human individuals (TCRdb year 2020). The method behind the library was the immunoSEQ multiplex PCR assay. TCRdb carries this immuneACCESS record with in-frame sequences only. Its versions omit some clonotypes, under half of them owing to an unresolved V gene in the studies checked, with the rest unexplained. The sample records roughly 2.1 million clones, around 93% of which are singletons. Together, the top ten hold under 2% of the sample. CD8 naive samples consisted of CD45RO-negative cells that were positively selected for CCR7, yielding a CD45RA+CCR7+ population without TemRA cells. Sample: naive CD8+ T cells from PBMCs. What this sample's cell subset or site label stands for: CD45RA+CCR7+. These receptors were obtained from a man between 18 and 29 years old in good health. Some clones in this sample may be carry-over from other donors' samples.

V usage is TRBV27 and J usage is TRBJ2-5; D not resolved. This CDR3 is built from 17 residues. Trimming removed 7 bases at V and 1 base at J, with 22 bases between. Germline-derived CDR1 and CDR2 are MNHEY and SMNVEV (reference sequence). CDR3 DNA sequence: TGTGCCAGCACCTCACCTCAGCCAGAGCAGGCCCAAGAGACCCAGTACTTC. Translating it yields CASTSPQPEQAQETQYF.

The chain has TRBV30 and TRBJ1-6; 8 bases align to TRBD1. V lost 3 bases, J lost 7 bases, and 5 bases stayed unmatched. The CDR3 is made up of 14 amino acids. Germline loops: CDR1 GTSNPN, CDR2 SVGIG (reference sequence). The CDR3 loop is CAWRIGTGNSPLHF. DNA for the CDR3: TGTGCCTGGAGGATTGGGACAGGCAATTCACCCCTCCACTTT. Combining the CDR3 with reference TRBV30 and TRBJ1-6 gives the whole variable domain SQTIHQWPATLVQPVGSPLSLECTVEGTSNPNLYWYRQAAGRGLQLLFYSVGIGQISSEVPQNLSASRPQDRQFILSSKKLLLSDSGFYLCAWRIGTGNSPLHFGNGTRLTVT.

The chain couples TRBV7-8 to TRBJ1-1; 8 nucleotides line up with TRBD1. The CDR3 extends over 15 amino acids. Unmatched junction bases numbered 8, after V lost 5 bases and J lost 3 bases. The germline V gene encodes CDR1 SGHVS and CDR2 FQNEAQ. The DNA for the CDR3 is TGTGCCAGCAGCCCACCTCAGGGGGCGGACACTGAAGCTTTCTTT. It translates to CASSPPQGADTEAFF.

V is TRBV29-1 and J is TRBJ2-5, with TRBD2 matching 9 bases. CDR1 is SQVTM and CDR2 is ANQGSEA in the germline V gene. The J segment lost 2 bases and the V segment lost 6 bases, leaving 13 bases of the junction unmatched. The CDR3 consists of 16 residues. The CDR3 bases are TGCAGCGTCGGAGGAAGACTAGCGGATAGGCAAGAGACCCAGTACTTC. Translated: CSVGGRLADRQETQYF.

The chain couples TRBV29-1 to TRBJ2-5; TRBD2 matches 10 bases. Germline V gives CDR1 SQVTM, CDR2 ANQGSEA. V shed 3 bases and J 0 bases; nucleotides not matched to a gene: 7. CDR3 length: 16 amino acids. CDR3 sequence reads: CSVEGLAGDNQETQYF. CDR3 DNA: TGCAGCGTTGAGGGTCTAGCGGGAGACAACCAAGAGACCCAGTACTTC.

The V and J genes are TRBV2 and TRBJ2-1; 14 bases are a match to TRBD2. V shed 5 bases, J shed 5 bases, and the junction held 5 bases outside the gene matches. The CDR3 is 16 amino acids. The germline V gene has CDR1 SNHLY and CDR2 FYNNEI. The CDR3 DNA reads as TGTGCCAGCAGTACGACTAGCGGGAGGGCAGACAATGAGCAGTTCTTC. This encodes CASSTTSGRADNEQFF.

V is TRBV2 and J is TRBJ2-5; TRBD1 matches 7 bases. This CDR3 comprises 14 residues. V trimming: 8 bases; J trimming: 7 bases; junction bases outside the gene matches: 13. Germline assignment: CDR1 SNHLY and CDR2 FYNNEI. The chain's CDR3 is CASLLKTGVGTQYF. In nucleotides, the CDR3 is TGTGCCAGCCTCCTCAAAACAGGGGTCGGGACCCAGTACTTC.